This T cell receptor beta chain was identified during a study of human T cells and chemical hapten exposure. Germline trimming cut 8 bases from V and 9 bases from J; bases unmatched to any gene: 13. Looked up from germline, CDR1 is DFQATT and CDR2 is SNEGSKA (reference sequence). This CDR3 comprises 13 residues. Specified time point: patch test 3, about 24 weeks after DPC sensitization. Stated treatment: therapeutic diphenylcyclopropenone sensitization with weekly scalp DPC. As originally analysed: Sample-level TCR yields exhibited a median of around 100,000, with a range of roughly 20,000 to 750,000. TCRdb used MiXCR to reprocess the RACE reads, holding one entry per CDR3 protein. TCRdb, not the original authors, processed these V and J calls. The data hold about 120,000 distinct CDR3 sequences, with approximately 10% observed a single time.

This TCR derives from a woman aged 45-65 years with alopecia areata. Some clones in this sample may be carry-over from other donors' samples. The sample consisted of whole blood, taken in connection with sensitization to the hapten diphenylcyclopropenone (DPC). V usage is TRBV20-1 and J usage is TRBJ2-3, with 8 bases matching TRBD1. CDR3 sequence (DNA): TGCAGTTCACCCGGACAGGGTGGATGGACGCAGTATTTT. It translates to CSSPGQGGWTQYF.